These T cell receptor beta chains were read from a single sample in a study of cytomegalovirus exposure and HLA in healthy donors. Generated by immunoSEQ multiplex PCR, the TCRdb table keeps only in-frame clones and is missing some. The table lists about 160,000 clones, about 84% of them singletons, with 1.3% in the top ten. Sequenced: PBMCs. These receptors were collected from a man aged 45 to 65 in good health and CMV-seropositive. The CDR3 runs from the conserved cysteine through the conserved F or W. The order of the fields is D gene, CDR3 length, clone size, V gene, J gene, CDR3 DNA, CDR3 protein. The D gene is left open where the match is weak. Rows give clone size only sometimes, using once, few, many, or a class for an expanded clone.

d_call: NA; cdr3_length: 16; clone_size: once; v_call: TRBV7-9; j_call: TRBJ1-3; cdr3_nt: TGTGCCAGCAGCTTAGACCCAGCGGGGGTCAGAAACACCATATATTTT; cdr3_aa: CASSLDPAGVRNTIYF
d_call: NA; cdr3_length: 14; clone_size: once; v_call: TRBV2; j_call: TRBJ1-2; cdr3_nt: TGTGCCAGCAGAGAGGTGGGGGCGGACTATGGCTACACCTTC; cdr3_aa: CASREVGADYGYTF
d_call: NA; cdr3_length: 14; clone_size: few; v_call: TRBV4-3; j_call: TRBJ1-2; cdr3_nt: TGCGCCAGCAGCCAAGAGCAGGGAGGCTATGGCTACACCTTC; cdr3_aa: CASSQEQGGYGYTF
d_call: TRBD1; cdr3_length: 15; clone_size: NA; v_call: TRBV7-8; j_call: TRBJ1-2; cdr3_nt: TGTGCCAGCAGCCCCCGACAGCGGACAGGCTATGGCTACACCTTC; cdr3_aa: CASSPRQRTGYGYTF
d_call: NA; cdr3_length: 13; clone_size: few; v_call: TRBV6-5; j_call: TRBJ1-6; cdr3_nt: TGTGCCTGCGGACTGACTTATAATTCACCCCTCCACTTT; cdr3_aa: CACGLTYNSPLHF
d_call: TRBD1; cdr3_length: 13; clone_size: NA; v_call: TRBV6-1; j_call: TRBJ1-2; cdr3_nt: TGTGCCAGCAGTGCACAGGGGAACTATGGCTACACCTTC; cdr3_aa: CASSAQGNYGYTF
d_call: TRBD1; cdr3_length: 14; clone_size: NA; v_call: TRBV10-3; j_call: TRBJ1-2; cdr3_nt: TGTGCCATCAGTGGACTTCAGGGGGCGGGAGGCTACACCTTC; cdr3_aa: CAISGLQGAGGYTF
d_call: NA; cdr3_length: 11; clone_size: NA; v_call: TRBV30; j_call: TRBJ1-1; cdr3_nt: TGTGCCTGGACCGGACACCTTGAAGCTTTCTTT; cdr3_aa: CAWTGHLEAFF
d_call: NA; cdr3_length: 12; clone_size: NA; v_call: TRBV14; j_call: TRBJ2-7; cdr3_nt: TGTGCCAGCAGCCAAGGCCCCTACGAGCAGTACTTC; cdr3_aa: CASSQGPYEQYF
d_call: TRBD2; cdr3_length: 15; clone_size: NA; v_call: TRBV6-1; j_call: TRBJ2-3; cdr3_nt: TGTGCCAGCACCATTAGCGGGGTTAGCACAGATACGCAGTATTTT; cdr3_aa: CASTISGVSTDTQYF
d_call: TRBD2; cdr3_length: 15; clone_size: NA; v_call: TRBV9; j_call: TRBJ2-3; cdr3_nt: TGTGCCAGCAGCGCTGCGGGAGGGAACACAGATACGCAGTATTTT; cdr3_aa: CASSAAGGNTDTQYF
d_call: NA; cdr3_length: 15; clone_size: NA; v_call: TRBV4-2; j_call: TRBJ1-1; cdr3_nt: TGTGCCAGCAGACAATTGGACACGGTAAACACTGAAGCTTTCTTT; cdr3_aa: CASRQLDTVNTEAFF
d_call: NA; cdr3_length: 15; clone_size: few; v_call: TRBV5-6; j_call: TRBJ1-6; cdr3_nt: TGTGCCAGCAGCTTCGATGACATTACCAATTCACCCCTCCACTTT; cdr3_aa: CASSFDDITNSPLHF
d_call: NA; cdr3_length: 16; clone_size: NA; v_call: TRBV7-9; j_call: TRBJ1-1; cdr3_nt: TGTGCCAGCAGCCTTAGGCCCGGGACTTTGAACACTGAAGCTTTCTTT; cdr3_aa: CASSLRPGTLNTEAFF
d_call: NA; cdr3_length: 14; clone_size: few; v_call: TRBV27; j_call: TRBJ1-1; cdr3_nt: TGTGCCAGCAGTGCTTACAGGGAAAACACTGAAGCTTTCTTT; cdr3_aa: CASSAYRENTEAFF
d_call: NA; cdr3_length: 12; clone_size: few; v_call: TRBV7-8; j_call: TRBJ2-3; cdr3_nt: TGTGCCAGCAGCCCCGGAGGAGATACGCAGTATTTT; cdr3_aa: CASSPGGDTQYF
d_call: TRBD1; cdr3_length: 17; clone_size: NA; v_call: TRBV6-1; j_call: TRBJ1-3; cdr3_nt: TGTGCCAGCAGTGAAAGGGGGACAGGGGGAGCTGGAAACACCATATATTTT; cdr3_aa: CASSERGTGGAGNTIYF
d_call: NA; cdr3_length: 11; clone_size: NA; v_call: TRBV2; j_call: TRBJ1-2; cdr3_nt: TGTGCCAGCAGGCAGGGTGATGGCTACACCTTC; cdr3_aa: CASRQGDGYTF
d_call: NA; cdr3_length: 14; clone_size: NA; v_call: TRBV15; j_call: TRBJ2-5; cdr3_nt: TGTGCCACCAGCGGCATCCTAGCCGCAGAGACCCAGTACTTC; cdr3_aa: CATSGILAAETQYF
d_call: NA; cdr3_length: 14; clone_size: NA; v_call: TRBV6-5; j_call: TRBJ2-2; cdr3_nt: TGTGCCAGCAGTAAACAGGGCCCCACCGGGGAGCTGTTTTTT; cdr3_aa: CASSKQGPTGELFF
d_call: NA; cdr3_length: 13; clone_size: NA; v_call: TRBV7-3; j_call: TRBJ2-7; cdr3_nt: TGTGCCAGCAGCTTGGGGGGTCCCTACGAGCAGTACTTC; cdr3_aa: CASSLGGPYEQYF
d_call: TRBD1; cdr3_length: 17; clone_size: NA; v_call: TRBV5-1; j_call: TRBJ1-5; cdr3_nt: TGCGCCAGCAGCGAAGGGACAGGGCATCTTAGCAATCAGCCCCAGCATTTT; cdr3_aa: CASSEGTGHLSNQPQHF
d_call: NA; cdr3_length: 14; clone_size: NA; v_call: TRBV5-1; j_call: TRBJ1-4; cdr3_nt: TGCGCCAGCAGCTTGGCATTCGCCAGTGAAAAACTGTTTTTT; cdr3_aa: CASSLAFASEKLFF
d_call: NA; cdr3_length: 14; clone_size: NA; v_call: TRBV6-5; j_call: TRBJ2-3; cdr3_nt: TGTGCCAGCAGCTTCGACTTGGGCACAGATACGCAGTATTTT; cdr3_aa: CASSFDLGTDTQYF
d_call: TRBD2; cdr3_length: 16; clone_size: NA; v_call: TRBV5-1; j_call: TRBJ2-2; cdr3_nt: TGCGCCAGCAGCTTAATAGCGGGACCAAACACCGGGGAGCTGTTTTTT; cdr3_aa: CASSLIAGPNTGELFF
d_call: NA; cdr3_length: 15; clone_size: NA; v_call: TRBV5-1; j_call: TRBJ2-3; cdr3_nt: TGCGCCAGCAGCCCACCTCTTGGGGCCACAGATACGCAGTATTTT; cdr3_aa: CASSPPLGATDTQYF
d_call: TRBD2; cdr3_length: 15; clone_size: NA; v_call: TRBV2; j_call: TRBJ2-3; cdr3_nt: TGTGCCGGCCACCTAGCGGGGGCACTCACAGATACGCAGTATTTT; cdr3_aa: CAGHLAGALTDTQYF
d_call: NA; cdr3_length: 14; clone_size: NA; v_call: TRBV6-1; j_call: TRBJ1-1; cdr3_nt: TGTGCCAGCAGCCTTCAGATCCGGGACACTGAAGCTTTCTTT; cdr3_aa: CASSLQIRDTEAFF
d_call: NA; cdr3_length: 12; clone_size: NA; v_call: TRBV2; j_call: TRBJ2-5; cdr3_nt: TGTGCCAGCAGTGATCATCAAGAGACCCAGTACTTC; cdr3_aa: CASSDHQETQYF
d_call: NA; cdr3_length: 14; clone_size: NA; v_call: TRBV18; j_call: TRBJ2-1; cdr3_nt: TGTGCCAGCTCACCAGGGACTGGCTACAATGAGCAGTTCTTC; cdr3_aa: CASSPGTGYNEQFF
d_call: NA; cdr3_length: 12; clone_size: NA; v_call: TRBV10-3; j_call: TRBJ1-5; cdr3_nt: TGTGCCATCAGTGACAGGTATCAGCCCCAGCATTTT; cdr3_aa: CAISDRYQPQHF
d_call: TRBD2; cdr3_length: 16; clone_size: NA; v_call: TRBV4-2; j_call: TRBJ2-7; cdr3_nt: TGTGCCAGCAGCCAGTATCAGACTAGCAGTCGGTACGAGCAGTACTTC; cdr3_aa: CASSQYQTSSRYEQYF
d_call: NA; cdr3_length: 15; clone_size: NA; v_call: TRBV28; j_call: TRBJ2-5; cdr3_nt: TGTGCCAGCAGTTTGAGGGACTGGGGCGAAGAGACCCAGTACTTC; cdr3_aa: CASSLRDWGEETQYF
d_call: TRBD1; cdr3_length: 13; clone_size: few; v_call: TRBV28; j_call: TRBJ2-5; cdr3_nt: TGTGCCAGCAGACGGGACAGGGGTGAGACCCAGTACTTC; cdr3_aa: CASRRDRGETQYF
d_call: TRBD1; cdr3_length: 15; clone_size: NA; v_call: TRBV4-2; j_call: TRBJ2-2; cdr3_nt: TGTGCCAGCAGCCGAGGACAGGGGAATACCGGGGAGCTGTTTTTT; cdr3_aa: CASSRGQGNTGELFF
d_call: TRBD2; cdr3_length: 16; clone_size: NA; v_call: TRBV28; j_call: TRBJ2-7; cdr3_nt: TGTGCCAGCAGTTTAGGGAGACTAGCGGGAGAGTACGAGCAGTACTTC; cdr3_aa: CASSLGRLAGEYEQYF
d_call: TRBD1; cdr3_length: 14; clone_size: NA; v_call: TRBV30; j_call: TRBJ1-2; cdr3_nt: TGTGCCCAGGACAAGACAGGGGCGAGGTCGGGCTACACCTTC; cdr3_aa: CAQDKTGARSGYTF
d_call: TRBD1; cdr3_length: 16; clone_size: NA; v_call: TRBV11-2; j_call: TRBJ1-4; cdr3_nt: TGTGCCAGCAGCGAGACAGGGATTGCAACTAATGAAAAACTGTTTTTT; cdr3_aa: CASSETGIATNEKLFF
d_call: NA; cdr3_length: 13; clone_size: NA; v_call: TRBV25-1; j_call: TRBJ1-1; cdr3_nt: TGTGCCAGCAGACAGGATTTTGGCACTGAAGCTTTCTTT; cdr3_aa: CASRQDFGTEAFF
d_call: TRBD1; cdr3_length: 12; clone_size: few; v_call: TRBV7-9; j_call: TRBJ2-7; cdr3_nt: TGTGCCAGCAGCCTCGGACAGGCGGAGCAGTACTTC; cdr3_aa: CASSLGQAEQYF
d_call: TRBD1; cdr3_length: 14; clone_size: NA; v_call: TRBV2; j_call: TRBJ1-5; cdr3_nt: TGTGCCAGCAGTTACAGGGGCGCTTCTCAGCCCCAGCATTTT; cdr3_aa: CASSYRGASQPQHF
d_call: NA; cdr3_length: 15; clone_size: NA; v_call: TRBV7-9; j_call: TRBJ2-1; cdr3_nt: TGTGCCAGCAGCTTAGTGGAGGCTCCTCACAATGAGCAGTTCTTC; cdr3_aa: CASSLVEAPHNEQFF